These 24 T cell receptor beta chains came from one sample sequenced in a study of T cells in Graves' hyperthyroidism and ophthalmopathy. Authors of the study amplified TCR beta CDR3 regions from RNA transcripts. A set of HTBI primers served as the primers for a first-round RT-PCR of the TCR CDR3. Each CDR3 protein gets one entry after TCRdb re-called the multiplex PCR reads with MiXCR. Of 400,000 to 550,000 distinct CDR3 sequences listed, about 15% are singletons. The sample consisted of blood. The receptors come from a woman under 30 with Graves' hyperthyroidism.

In its sample, this clonotype was seen many times. The genes are TRBV9 and TRBJ2-2; 10 nucleotides match TRBD2. From germline, CDR1 is SGDLS and CDR2 YYNGEE. The V segment lost 0 bases and the J segment 5 bases; nucleotides outside the gene matches: 7. There are 17 residues in the CDR3. The CDR3 DNA reads as TGTGCCAGCAGCGTAGCCAGGAGCGGGAGGGTAACCGGGGAGCTGTTTTTT. This translates into CASSVARSGRVTGELFF.

The rearrangement uses TRBV7-9 and TRBJ1-2, with D unclear. V shed 5 bases and J shed 12 bases, with 4 bases lying between them. Germline assignment: CDR1 SEHNR and CDR2 FQNEAQ (reference sequence). This CDR3 has 8 amino acids. Here the CDR3 reads CASSPDTF. The CDR3 nucleotides are TGTGCCAGCAGCCCCGACACCTTC.

This clonotype occurred a few times. The chain is built from TRBV20-1 and TRBJ2-1; D is uncertain. Trimming cost V 5 bases and J 0 bases, with 5 bases left between them. The CDR3 has 12 amino acids. The germline gives CDR1 DFQATT, CDR2 SNEGSKA (reference sequence). The CDR3 DNA reads TGCAGTGCTTCCTCCTCCTACAATGAGCAGTTCTTC. This codes for CSASSSYNEQFF.

A few counts support this clonotype. The genes are TRBV6-5 and TRBJ1-1; D might be TRBD1 (5 bases). The CDR3 length is 15 residues. Germline assignment: CDR1 MNHEY and CDR2 SVGAGI. V lost 7 bases and J lost 0, with 15 bases in between. The CDR3 here is CASIKWGDMNTEAFF. For the CDR3, the DNA is TGTGCCAGCATTAAATGGGGGGATATGAACACTGAAGCTTTCTTT.

This clonotype was picked up many times. V usage is TRBV6-2 or TRBV6-3 and J usage is TRBJ2-1; D is perhaps TRBD1 or TRBD2 (6 bases each). Looked up from germline, CDR1 is MNHEY and CDR2 is SVGEGT. V was pared by 0 bases and J by 7 bases, with 13 bases between. The CDR3 length is 15 residues. CDR3 protein: CASSYSMGGGNEQFF. The CDR3 DNA follows: TGTGCCAGCAGTTACTCGATGGGGGGCGGGAATGAGCAGTTCTTC.

This clonotype was observed many times. This chain uses TRBV6-1 with TRBJ1-6; a possible D gene is TRBD1 (5 bases). V lost 3 bases and J lost 13, with 16 bases in between. This CDR3 is built from 14 residues. The germline CDR1 and CDR2 sequences are MNHNS and SASEGT. The chain's CDR3 is CASSELRGPGPLHF. The CDR3 DNA is TGTGCCAGCAGTGAGTTACGGGGCCCCGGTCCCCTCCACTTT.

This clonotype came up many times. The chain employs TRBV30 and TRBJ2-3, with TRBD2 as a possible D gene (6 bases). Germline V gene sequence: CDR1 GTSNPN, CDR2 SVGIG (reference sequence). This CDR3 comprises 11 residues. Trimming cost V 5 bases and J 7 bases, with 10 bases left between them. The CDR3 region has the DNA TGTGCCTGGGGAGGGGTGAATACGCAGTATTTT. As protein: CAWGGVNTQYF.

For this clonotype: One junction end does not reproduce the germline sequence, and a read error may be involved. The chain uses TRBV5-1 and TRBJ2-5; weak D call: TRBD1 (5 bases). The CDR3 sequence is 14 residues long. Germline values: CDR1 SGHRS, CDR2 YFSETQ. This CDR3 is CASSLEPQQETRYF. The CDR3 DNA is TGCGCCAGCAGCTTGGAACCCCAACAGGAGACCCGGTACTTC.

In its sample, this clonotype was seen a few times. V gene TRBV4-1 combines with J gene TRBJ2-2; D gene ambiguous. Germline V gives CDR1 MGHRA, CDR2 YSYEKL. The CDR3 is made up of 12 amino acids. V was trimmed by 5 bases and J by 7 bases, leaving 8 bases between them. CDR3 protein: CASSVLVGELFF. For the CDR3, the DNA is TGCGCCAGCAGCGTTTTAGTCGGGGAGCTGTTTTTT.

At least ten counts were recorded for this clonotype. The V call is TRBV7-9, the J call TRBJ1-2, with D possibly matching TRBD1 (6 bases). Per the germline V gene, CDR1 is SEHNR and CDR2 is FQNEAQ (reference sequence). The CDR3 sequence is 14 residues long. V gave up 2 bases and J gave up 8 bases, with 15 bases separating them. The CDR3 spells CASSLQGSGGGYTF. The CDR3 DNA is TGTGCCAGCAGCTTACAGGGGAGCGGAGGAGGCTACACCTTC.

Details on this clonotype: A single base separates this from a much larger clone, so it may be a read error. The gene calls are TRBV12-3 or TRBV12-4 and TRBJ1-3, with D unclear. CDR3 length: 17 residues. The CDR3 loop is CASSPLQYLSSGNTTYF. The CDR3 DNA is TGTGCCAGCAGTCCCCTACAATACCTGAGCTCTGGAAACACCACATATTTT.

This clonotype was observed at least ten times. The genes are TRBV29-1 and TRBJ2-7; 7 nucleotides agree with TRBD1. With V trimmed by 7 bases and J by 7 bases, 10 bases remained unmatched. CDR3 length: 12 residues. Germline V gene lookup returns CDR1 SQVTM and CDR2 ANQGSEA. The CDR3 sequence is CSGKGAFREQYF. The CDR3 DNA follows: TGCAGCGGAAAGGGGGCGTTCAGGGAGCAGTACTTC.

This clonotype was counted only a few times. This sequence joins TRBV25-1 and TRBJ2-1; perhaps TRBD2 as D (6 bases). Trimming removed 3 bases from V and 5 bases from J, with 20 bases in between. The CDR3 extends over 17 amino acids. The germline CDR1 and CDR2 sequences are MGHDK and SYGVNS. The CDR3 reads CASSDSAAAGGNNEQFF. In DNA, the CDR3 is TGTGCCAGCAGTGATTCAGCCGCTGCCGGGGGTAACAATGAGCAGTTCTTC.

The table lists this clonotype with many counts. This rearrangement joins TRBV10-3 to TRBJ2-5, with D perhaps matching TRBD1 (5 bases). Germline assignment: CDR1 ENHRY and CDR2 SYGVKD. The CDR3 extends over 12 amino acids. V gave up 8 bases and J gave up 4 bases, with 11 bases separating them. CDR3 coding DNA: TGTGCCATCCGGGCAAGGGGAGAGACCCAGTACTTC. The encoded protein is CAIRARGETQYF.

This clonotype was picked up a small number of times. The V call is TRBV19, the J call TRBJ2-3; 14 positions agree with TRBD2. CDR1 and CDR2 from the germline V gene are LNHDA and SQIVND (reference sequence). The length of the CDR3 is 15 residues. V dropped 5 bases and J dropped 5; count of bases not matched to a gene: 3. The chain's CDR3 is CASSPGTSGGDTQYF. The CDR3 DNA follows: TGTGCCAGTAGTCCGGGGACTAGCGGGGGAGATACGCAGTATTTT. Full variable domain (missing parts from reference TRBV19 and TRBJ2-3): DGGITQSPKYLFRKEGQNVTLSCEQNLNHDAMYWYRQDPGQGLRLIYYSQIVNDFQKGDIAEGYSVSREKKESFPLTVTSAQKNPTAFYLCASSPGTSGGDTQYFGPGTRLTVL.

This clonotype was picked up a small number of times. V gene TRBV2 combines with J gene TRBJ2-1; unclear D gene. The CDR3 length is 14 residues. The germline V gene encodes CDR1 SNHLY and CDR2 FYNNEI. Trimming stripped 7 bases from V and 0 bases from J, with 10 bases between. In nucleotides, the CDR3 is TGTGCCAGCATAGCCGATAGCTCCTACAATGAGCAGTTCTTC. Residues: CASIADSSYNEQFF.

This clonotype was observed many times. V and J are TRBV10-3 and TRBJ2-2, with D possibly being TRBD2 (5 bases). The V end lost 10 bases, the J end lost 4 bases, and 19 bases lay between the germline ends. Germline CDR1 is ENHRY and CDR2 is SYGVKD. The CDR3 runs 15 residues. The DNA for the CDR3 is TGTGCCACCCCACAAGCTAATGGGAGCACCGGGGAGCTGTTTTTT. This gives the protein CATPQANGSTGELFF.

This clonotype occurred a few times. The DNA for the CDR3 is TGCAGCGTTGAACCCGGGATCCAAGAGACCCAGTACTTC. Its protein product is CSVEPGIQETQYF. The chain carries TRBV29-1 and TRBJ2-5; possibly TRBD2 for D (5 bases). The CDR3 contains 13 residues. Trimming pared 2 bases from V and 1 base from J, leaving 8 bases between. Germline V gene data show CDR1 as SQVTM and CDR2 as ANQGSEA.

This clonotype was recorded many times. This chain's CDR3 is CASSARRDNQPQHF. As DNA, the CDR3 is TGTGCCAGCAGCGCACGCCGGGACAATCAGCCCCAGCATTTT. The chain is built from TRBV3-1 and TRBJ1-5; no firm D call. Per the germline V gene, CDR1 is LGHDT and CDR2 is YNNKEL (reference sequence). The CDR3 contains 14 residues. Trimming shortened V by 5 bases and J by 3 bases, and 11 bases separated the two germline ends.

This chain connects TRBV5-1 to TRBJ2-4; D not certain. The germline gives CDR1 SGHRS, CDR2 YFSETQ. Trimming took off 0 bases at V and 1 base at J, with 8 bases between the two ends. This CDR3 is built from 15 residues. In DNA form, the CDR3 reads TGCGCCAGCAGCTTGGATCCAAACGCCAAAAACATTCAGTACTTC. Translated: CASSLDPNAKNIQYF.

The V and J genes are TRBV12-3 or TRBV12-4 and TRBJ1-2; 7 bases align to TRBD1. This CDR3 region has 15 residues. V shed 5 bases, J shed 2 bases, and the junction held 8 bases outside the gene matches. Written as DNA, the CDR3 is TGTGCCAGCAGTCCCCCCACAGGGGCGAACTATGGCTACACCTTC. Protein sequence: CASSPPTGANYGYTF.

A word on this clonotype: This clone may be a read error of a much larger clone one base away. The chain uses TRBV6-1 and TRBJ2-7; D unresolved. Germline V gene sequence: CDR1 MNHNS, CDR2 SASEGT. The CDR3 totals 13 residues. The CDR3 loop is CASSGGLSYGQYV. Written as DNA, the CDR3 is TGTGCCAGCAGTGGCGGCTTAAGCTACGGGCAGTACGTC.

The chain employs TRBV9 and TRBJ1-1, with D perhaps TRBD1 (5 bases). In germline, CDR1 is SGDLS, CDR2 YYNGEE. Deletions cut 4 bases from V and 2 bases from J, with 12 bases between. The CDR3 loop spans 14 amino acids. The CDR3 sequence is CASSTPGINTEAFF. CDR3 nucleotide sequence: TGTGCCAGCAGCACACCAGGGATAAACACTGAAGCTTTCTTT.

This clonotype was counted many times. This rearrangement joins TRBV7-8 to TRBJ2-7, with TRBD2 matching 7 bases. This CDR3 has 14 amino acids. The junction had 7 bases not matched to a gene; V was cut back by 2 bases and J by 6 bases. The V gene's germline CDR1 is SGHVS and CDR2 FQNEAQ. The CDR3 bases are TGTGCCAGCAGCTTACGACTAGCCGGCTTCGAGCAGTACTTC. This sequence encodes CASSLRLAGFEQYF.